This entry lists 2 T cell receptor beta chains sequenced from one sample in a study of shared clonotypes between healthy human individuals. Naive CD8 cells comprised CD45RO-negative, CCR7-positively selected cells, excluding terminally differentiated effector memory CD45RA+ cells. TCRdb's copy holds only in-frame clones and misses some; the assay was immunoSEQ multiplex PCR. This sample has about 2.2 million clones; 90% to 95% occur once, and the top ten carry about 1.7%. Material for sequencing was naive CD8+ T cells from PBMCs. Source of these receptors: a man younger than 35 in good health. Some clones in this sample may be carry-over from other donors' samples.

As DNA, the CDR3 is TGCGCCAGCAGCCAAGATACGGAGGGCGAGCAGTACTTC. It yields the protein CASSQDTEGEQYF. The rearrangement links TRBV4-1 to TRBJ2-7; D possibly corresponds to TRBD2 (6 bases). Germline V gives CDR1 MGHRA, CDR2 YSYEKL. V lost 0 bases and J lost 6, with 9 bases in between. This CDR3 has 13 amino acids.

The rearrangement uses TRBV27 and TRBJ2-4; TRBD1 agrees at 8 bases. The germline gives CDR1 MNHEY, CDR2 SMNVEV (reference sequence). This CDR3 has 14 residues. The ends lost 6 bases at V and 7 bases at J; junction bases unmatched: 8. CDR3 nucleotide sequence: TGTGCCAGCAGCGTTGGACAGGGTTGGAACATTCAGTACTTC. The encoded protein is CASSVGQGWNIQYF.